The following is a TCR beta chain sequence with its context. Antigen: not known. Here immunoSEQ multiplex PCR was the method, and the copy in TCRdb shows in-frame clones only, minus some. The sample lists more than 500,000 clones, 95% seen once, with about 0.11% in the top ten. The data were obtained in a study of shared clonotypes between healthy human individuals. Study details: Per donor, three plates held CD4 naive cells, three held CD4 memory, two held CD8 naive and one held CD8 memory.

The germline gives CDR1 SGHDN, CDR2 FVKESK. The CDR3 runs 15 residues. V shed 0 bases and J shed 0 bases, with 8 bases lying between them. In the naive CD8 group, cells lacked CD45RO and were positively selected for CCR7, so terminally differentiated effector memory CD45RA+ cells were left out. The study's findings and limits: Naive CD4 clonotype sharing across four donors was approximately 5%.

The chain uses TRBV14 and TRBJ2-5; D uncertain. Sequences were obtained from naive CD8+ T cells sorted from blood. The receptor comes from a woman in her thirties in good health. The DNA for the CDR3 is TGTGCCAGCAGCCAAGAAACAGTATACCAAGAGACCCAGTACTTC. Its translation: CASSQETVYQETQYF. Variable domain in full (rest from reference TRBV14 and TRBJ2-5): EAGVTQFPSHSVIEKGQTVTLRCDPISGHDNLYWYRRVMGKEIKFLLHFVKESKQDESGMPNNRFLAERTGGTYSTLKVQPAELEDSGVYFCASSQETVYQETQYFGPGTRLLVL.